This TCR beta chain originates from a study of cytomegalovirus exposure and HLA in healthy donors. Study context: There were 350 to 400 genotyped donors. Of these, 81% fell in the genetic ancestry cluster associated with self-reported Caucasian donors.

Germline CDR1 reads ENHRY; CDR2 reads SYGVKD. The V gene lost 10 bases and the J gene lost 7 bases, with 25 bases spanning the gap. There are 16 residues in the CDR3. In its sample, this clone was seen a few times. PCR amplification relied on 60 Vbeta primers (plus 13 Jbeta primers). TCRdb keeps only in-frame clones here, not all; method: immunoSEQ multiplex PCR. This table has 150,000 to 200,000 clones, around four fifths appearing once. The specimen sequenced was PBMCs. The receptor's source is a woman aged 25 to 45 in good health and CMV-seronegative. The V and J genes are TRBV10-3 and TRBJ1-4; D unresolved. The CDR3 loop is CATAEGESLRFEKLFF. CDR3 in DNA: TGTGCCACCGCGGAAGGAGAGAGTCTTCGTTTTGAAAAACTGTTTTTT.